This TCR beta chain was retrieved from a study of T-cell memory formation after mild COVID-19. Study-level points and caveats: Pre-infection memory carried some responding clones, suggesting that cross-reactive memory joined. Whereas later expanders leaned CD4+, clones contracting day 15 to 85 showed a balanced CD4/CD8 makeup.

This clonotype came up a few times. Its matching antigen is unknown. TCRdb reanalysed the 5' RACE reads using MiXCR and keeps one entry per CDR3 protein. Among 150,000 to 200,000 distinct CDR3 sequences, approximately 10% were seen once, and the ten largest hold approximately 3.8%. The V end lost 4 bases, the J end lost 6 bases, and 23 bases lay between the germline ends. Germline lookup yields CDR1 SGDLS and CDR2 YYNGEE. This CDR3 has 18 amino acids. This chain joins TRBV9 and TRBJ1-6; D possibly corresponds to TRBD1 (6 bases). Specimen: PBMCs or a T cell subset sorted from them (not recorded which). This receptor was taken from a man younger than 35 who had mild COVID-19 (a few samples of this study predate the infection). Cell type and time point are not known. CDR3 coding DNA: TGTGCCAGCAGCCGTCGGGGGGCTGGGCAGGGAGGTAATTCACCCCTCCACTTT. Translating it yields CASSRRGAGQGGNSPLHF.